A selection of T cell receptor beta chains follows, all from one sample in a study of T cell changes during pregnancy in multiple sclerosis. The protocol was immunoSEQ multiplex PCR, while the TCRdb copy is restricted to in-frame clones and leaves out a portion. The repertoire holds some 77,000 clones, approximately 89% seen once, with approximately 2% in the top ten. The source was peripheral blood, collected before pregnancy. The receptors derive from a female donor with multiple sclerosis, enrolled in a pregnancy study. CDR3s include the opening cysteine and the closing phenylalanine or tryptophan. Each record gives: J gene, CDR3 length, V gene, D gene, clone size, CDR3 DNA, CDR3 protein. A D gene is named only where the DNA matches it firmly. Some rows mark clone size as missing; the rest say once, few, many or name a class of expanded clone.

>TRBJ1-3|16|TRBV7-3|NA|NA
TGTGCCAGCGCGCCCCAGGGGTCATCCTCTGGAAACACCATATATTTT
CASAPQGSSSGNTIYF
>TRBJ2-1|16|TRBV11-2|NA|NA
TGTGCCAGCAGCCGGACCCGCCGGGGGTCCTACAATGAGCAGTTCTTC
CASSRTRRGSYNEQFF
>TRBJ1-5|17|TRBV19|NA|NA
TGTGCCAGTAGTATGGAAGGCAGGCTGGGCAGCAATCAGCCCCAGCATTTT
CASSMEGRLGSNQPQHF
>TRBJ1-3|15|TRBV11-2|NA|few
TGTGCCAGCAGCTCTTATTATGAGTCGTTTAACACCATATATTTT
CASSSYYESFNTIYF
>TRBJ1-3|13|TRBV28|NA|NA
TGTGCCATACAGGGTTTAGGTGGAAACACCATATATTTT
CAIQGLGGNTIYF
>TRBJ2-7|13|TRBV28|TRBD1|once
TGTGCCACATACGGGACAGGGGACTTCGAGCAGTACTTC
CATYGTGDFEQYF
>TRBJ2-3|13|TRBV6-6|NA|NA
TGTGCCAGCAGCAAAACAGGCGAAGATACGCAGTATTTT
CASSKTGEDTQYF
>TRBJ1-1|16|TRBV18|NA|NA
TGTGCCAGCTCACCGACGGGGGGGGGCGATTACACTGAAGCTTTCTTT
CASSPTGGGDYTEAFF
>TRBJ2-7|17|TRBV4-3|TRBD2|once
TGCGCCAGCAGCCAGGAACTTTCTAGCGGGGAATTCTACGAGCAGTACTTC
CASSQELSSGEFYEQYF
>TRBJ1-1|14|TRBV6-6|NA|NA
TGTGCCAGCGCAACCGCCCGGGAGGAAGTTTGGGCTTTCTTT
CASATAREEVWAFF
>TRBJ2-1|13|TRBV7-2|NA|NA
TGTGCCAGCAGCGGCGGCCGGGGAGATGAGCAGTTCTTC
CASSGGRGDEQFF
>TRBJ1-1|15|TRBV5-1|NA|NA
TGCGCCAGCAGCGGAGGGGTGGGTCCGAACACTGAAGCTTTCTTT
CASSGGVGPNTEAFF
>TRBJ1-1|13|TRBV11-2|TRBD1|NA
TGTGCCAGCAGCTGGACAGGGAACACTGAAGCTTTCTTT
CASSWTGNTEAFF
>TRBJ2-2|15|TRBV11-3|TRBD1|NA
TGTGCCAGCAGTTCGTGGACAGGGGGAACCGGGGAGCTGTTTTTT
CASSSWTGGTGELFF
>TRBJ1-2|15|TRBV7-3|TRBD1|NA
TGTGCCAGCAGCCCAACCGGGACAGGGAGTTATGGCTACACCTTC
CASSPTGTGSYGYTF
>TRBJ2-1|15|TRBV9|TRBD2|NA
TGTGCCAGCAGCGGAAGACTAGCGCCCTACAATGAGCAGTTCTTC
CASSGRLAPYNEQFF
>TRBJ1-1|13|TRBV7-9|NA|few
TGTGCCAGCAGCTTAGAACAGGGCGTACCAGCTTTCTTT
CASSLEQGVPAFF